This entry is about one T cell receptor beta chain. The antigen remains undetermined. This sample was included in a study of OX40 agonist ivuxolimab in advanced cancers. Study-wide background: Patients treated during dose escalation were battling hepatocellular carcinoma, melanoma, renal cell or head and neck cancer. Those enrolled were 80% to 85% male, with a mean age of roughly 60 years and ages from about 20 to 90. Study-level points and caveats: With doses of 0.1 to 3.0 mg/kg, CD4+ and CD8+ blood T cells had undergone clonal expansion by week 6.

Sequencing used immunoSEQ multiplex PCR; TCRdb keeps in-frame clones, though not all of them. In the table there are about 53,000 clones, nearly 90% of which are singletons. Baseline was the first blood sampling point, followed by cycle 4 day 1 and cycle 7 day 1. V gave up 4 bases and J gave up 1 base; unmatched junction bases: 9. Germline assignment: CDR1 SGHDT and CDR2 YYEEEE. The CDR3 covers 19 residues. This TCR was sampled from an adult with an advanced solid tumor such as melanoma, head and neck, liver or kidney cancer. Source: CD4+ or CD8+ T cells sorted from blood, taken in a trial of the OX40 agonist ivuxolimab. The rearrangement links TRBV5-6 to TRBJ2-1; 15 positions agree with TRBD2. The CDR3 DNA sequence: TGTGCCAGCAGCCCCCCGGGACTAGCGGGAGGTCGGTCCTACAATGAGCAGTTCTTC. It encodes CASSPPGLAGGRSYNEQFF.